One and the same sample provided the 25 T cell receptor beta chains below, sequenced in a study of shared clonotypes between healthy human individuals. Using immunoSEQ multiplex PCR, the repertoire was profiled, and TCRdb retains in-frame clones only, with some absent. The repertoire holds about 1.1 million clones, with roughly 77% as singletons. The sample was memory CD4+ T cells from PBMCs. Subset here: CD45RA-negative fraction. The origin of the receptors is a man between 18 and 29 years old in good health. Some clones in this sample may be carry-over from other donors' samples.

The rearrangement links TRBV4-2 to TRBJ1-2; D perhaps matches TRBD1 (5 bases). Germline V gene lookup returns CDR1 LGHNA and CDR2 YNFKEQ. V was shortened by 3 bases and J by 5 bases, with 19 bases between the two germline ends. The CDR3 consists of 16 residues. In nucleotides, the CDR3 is TGTGCCAGCAGCCAGCGCGGCTCCGGGACCGGTTATGGCTACACCTTC. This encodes CASSQRGSGTGYGYTF.

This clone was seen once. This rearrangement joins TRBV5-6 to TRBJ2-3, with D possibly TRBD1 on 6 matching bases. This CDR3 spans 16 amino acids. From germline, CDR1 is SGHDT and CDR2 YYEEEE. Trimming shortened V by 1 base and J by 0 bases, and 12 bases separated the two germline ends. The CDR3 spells CASSLRPQGSTDTQYF. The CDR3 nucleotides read TGTGCCAGCAGCTTGCGCCCCCAGGGGAGCACAGATACGCAGTATTTT.

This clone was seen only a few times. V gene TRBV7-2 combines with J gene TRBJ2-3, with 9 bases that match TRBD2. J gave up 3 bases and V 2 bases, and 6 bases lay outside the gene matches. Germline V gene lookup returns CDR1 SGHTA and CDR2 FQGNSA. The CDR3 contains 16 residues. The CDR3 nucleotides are TGTGCCAGCAGCTTAAGGCGGGAGGGCGGGACAGATACGCAGTATTTT. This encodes CASSLRREGGTDTQYF.

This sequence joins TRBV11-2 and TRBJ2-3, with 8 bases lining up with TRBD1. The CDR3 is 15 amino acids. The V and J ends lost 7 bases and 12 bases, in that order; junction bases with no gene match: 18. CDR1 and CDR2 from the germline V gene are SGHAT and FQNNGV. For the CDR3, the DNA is TGTGCCAGCACCCTATCGACAGGGGTATCAGTAATACAGTATTTT. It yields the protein CASTLSTGVSVIQYF.

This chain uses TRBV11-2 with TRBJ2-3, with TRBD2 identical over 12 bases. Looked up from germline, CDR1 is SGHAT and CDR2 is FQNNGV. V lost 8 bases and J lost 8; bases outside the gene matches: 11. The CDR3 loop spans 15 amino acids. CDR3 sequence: CASLGLAGKGGTQYF. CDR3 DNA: TGTGCCAGCCTCGGACTAGCGGGGAAAGGAGGTACGCAGTATTTT.

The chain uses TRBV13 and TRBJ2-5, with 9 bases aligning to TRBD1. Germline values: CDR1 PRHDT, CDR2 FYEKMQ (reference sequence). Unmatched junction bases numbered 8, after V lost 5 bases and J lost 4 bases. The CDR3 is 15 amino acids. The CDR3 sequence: CASSHRTGEGETQYF. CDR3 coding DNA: TGTGCCAGCAGCCACCGGACAGGGGAAGGAGAGACCCAGTACTTC.

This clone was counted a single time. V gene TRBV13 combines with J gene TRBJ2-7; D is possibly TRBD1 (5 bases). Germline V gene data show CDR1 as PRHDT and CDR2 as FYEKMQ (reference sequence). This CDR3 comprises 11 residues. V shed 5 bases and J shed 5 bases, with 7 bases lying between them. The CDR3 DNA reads TGTGCCAGCAGCAAAGGGGACGAGCAGTACTTC. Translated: CASSKGDEQYF.

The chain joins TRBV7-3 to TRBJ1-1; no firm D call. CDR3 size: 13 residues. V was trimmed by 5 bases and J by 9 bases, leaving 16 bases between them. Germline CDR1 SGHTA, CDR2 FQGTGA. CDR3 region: CASSGQVVSKAFF. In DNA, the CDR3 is TGTGCCAGCAGCGGCCAGGTAGTGAGTAAAGCTTTCTTT.

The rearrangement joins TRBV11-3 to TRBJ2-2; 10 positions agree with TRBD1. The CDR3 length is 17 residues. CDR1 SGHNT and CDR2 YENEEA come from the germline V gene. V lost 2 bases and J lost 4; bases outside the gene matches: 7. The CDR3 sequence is CASSLLSWTGGTGELFF. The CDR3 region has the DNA TGTGCCAGCAGCTTACTTTCTTGGACAGGGGGCACCGGGGAGCTGTTTTTT. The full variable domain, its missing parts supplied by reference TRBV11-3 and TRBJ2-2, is EAGVVQSPRYKIIEKKQPVAFWCNPISGHNTLYWYLQNLGQGPELLIRYENEEAVDDSQLPKDRFSAERLKGVDSTLKIQPAELGDSAVYLCASSLLSWTGGTGELFFGEGSRLTVL.

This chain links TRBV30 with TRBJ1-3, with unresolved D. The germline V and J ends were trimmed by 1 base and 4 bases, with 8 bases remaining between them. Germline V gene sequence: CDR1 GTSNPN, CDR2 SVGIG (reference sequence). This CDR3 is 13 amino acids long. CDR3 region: CAWSGLGGNTIYF. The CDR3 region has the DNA TGTGCCTGGAGTGGGTTGGGGGGAAACACCATATATTTT.

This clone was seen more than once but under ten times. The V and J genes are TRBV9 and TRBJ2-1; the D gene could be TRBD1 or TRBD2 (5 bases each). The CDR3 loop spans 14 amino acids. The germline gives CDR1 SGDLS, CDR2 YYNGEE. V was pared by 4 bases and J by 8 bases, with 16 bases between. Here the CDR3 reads CASSPSPRGDEQFF. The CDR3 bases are TGTGCCAGCAGCCCCAGTCCCCGGGGCGATGAGCAGTTCTTC.

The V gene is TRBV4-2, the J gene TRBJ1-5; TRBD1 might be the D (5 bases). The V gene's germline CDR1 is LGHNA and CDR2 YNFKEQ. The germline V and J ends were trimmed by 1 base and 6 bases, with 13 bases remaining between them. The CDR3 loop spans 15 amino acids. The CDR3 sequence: CASSQAFQGPQPQHF. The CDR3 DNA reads TGTGCCAGCAGCCAAGCTTTCCAGGGTCCTCAGCCCCAGCATTTT.

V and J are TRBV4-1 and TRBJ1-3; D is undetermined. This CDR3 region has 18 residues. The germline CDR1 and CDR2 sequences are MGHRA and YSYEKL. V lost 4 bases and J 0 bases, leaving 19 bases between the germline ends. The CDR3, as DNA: TGCGCCAGCAGCCCCCAGGCGTCGGGTCATTACTCTGGAAACACCATATATTTT. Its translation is CASSPQASGHYSGNTIYF.

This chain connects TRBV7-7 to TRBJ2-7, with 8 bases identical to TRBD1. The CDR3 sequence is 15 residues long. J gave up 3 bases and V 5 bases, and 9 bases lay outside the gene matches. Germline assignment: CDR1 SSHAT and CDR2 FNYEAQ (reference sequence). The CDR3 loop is CASSPMTGASYEQYF. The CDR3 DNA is TGTGCCAGCAGCCCGATGACAGGGGCGAGCTACGAGCAGTACTTC.

The CDR3 nucleotides are TGTGCCAGCAGTTCCGTTCTGGTTCTACCGGAGACCCAGTACTTC. This sequence encodes CASSSVLVLPETQYF. The genes are TRBV27 and TRBJ2-5, with no clear D. Trimming cost V 4 bases and J 5 bases, with 17 bases left between them. The CDR3 consists of 15 residues. Per the germline V gene, CDR1 is MNHEY and CDR2 is SMNVEV (reference sequence).

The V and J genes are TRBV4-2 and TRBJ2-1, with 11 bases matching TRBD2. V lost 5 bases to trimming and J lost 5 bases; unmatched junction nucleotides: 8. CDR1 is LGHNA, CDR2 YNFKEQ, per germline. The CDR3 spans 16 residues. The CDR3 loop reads CASSSPTSGSNNEQFF. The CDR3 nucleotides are TGTGCCAGCAGCAGCCCTACTAGCGGGAGCAACAATGAGCAGTTCTTC.

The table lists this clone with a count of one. The CDR3 protein is CASSSRRGTGELFF. As DNA, the CDR3 is TGTGCCAGCAGCTCCCGACGGGGCACCGGGGAGCTGTTTTTT. This sequence joins TRBV7-2 and TRBJ2-2; D possibly corresponds to TRBD2 (5 bases). Germline CDR1 and CDR2: SGHTA and FQGNSA. The CDR3 length is 14 residues. The germline V and J ends were trimmed by 4 bases and 4 bases, with 10 bases remaining between them.

The CDR3, as DNA: TGTGCCAGCAGCTCCGGTGGGGGGGGAAACACTGAAGCTTTCTTT. Amino acid sequence: CASSSGGGGNTEAFF. The J gene is TRBJ1-1, the V gene TRBV7-9; tentative D call: TRBD1 (5 bases). The CDR3 length is 15 residues. V lost 4 bases and J 2 bases, leaving 14 bases between the germline ends. CDR1 SEHNR and CDR2 FQNEAQ come from the germline V gene (reference sequence).

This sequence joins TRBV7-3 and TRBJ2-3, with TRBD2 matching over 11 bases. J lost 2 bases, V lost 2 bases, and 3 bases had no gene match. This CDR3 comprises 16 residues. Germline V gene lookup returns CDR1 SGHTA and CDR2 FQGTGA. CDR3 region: CASSLGTSGITDTQYF. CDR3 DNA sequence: TGTGCCAGCAGCTTAGGGACTAGCGGAATCACAGATACGCAGTATTTT.

Here the CDR3 DNA reads TGTGCCAGCAGTGAAGAAGACAGGGTTGACGAGCAGTACTTC. Amino acid sequence: CASSEEDRVDEQYF. The V call is TRBV6-1, the J call TRBJ2-7, with 7 bases matching TRBD1. The CDR3 extends over 14 amino acids. V lost 1 base, J lost 5 bases, and 5 bases stayed unmatched. CDR1 and CDR2 (germline): MNHNS, SASEGT.

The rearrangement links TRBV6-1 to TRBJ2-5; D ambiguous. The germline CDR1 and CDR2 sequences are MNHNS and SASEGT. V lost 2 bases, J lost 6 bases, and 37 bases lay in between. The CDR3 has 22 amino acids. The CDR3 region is CASSELFIYAPSSYLGKKTQYF. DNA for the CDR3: TGTGCCAGCAGTGAACTTTTTATCTATGCCCCTTCCAGCTACCTTGGGAAAAAGACCCAGTACTTC.

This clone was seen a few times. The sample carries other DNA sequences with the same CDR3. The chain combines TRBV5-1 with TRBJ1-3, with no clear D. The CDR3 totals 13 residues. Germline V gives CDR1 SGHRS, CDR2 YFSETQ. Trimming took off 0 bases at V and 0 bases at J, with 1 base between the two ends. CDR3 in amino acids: CASSLASGNTIYF. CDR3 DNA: TGCGCCAGCAGCTTGGCCTCTGGAAACACCATATATTTT.

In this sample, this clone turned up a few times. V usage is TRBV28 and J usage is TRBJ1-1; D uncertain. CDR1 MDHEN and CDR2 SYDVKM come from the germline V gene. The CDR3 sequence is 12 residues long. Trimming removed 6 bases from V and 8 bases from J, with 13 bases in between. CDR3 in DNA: TGTGCCAGCAGGGTTTCACAAACCGAAGCTTTCTTT. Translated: CASRVSQTEAFF.

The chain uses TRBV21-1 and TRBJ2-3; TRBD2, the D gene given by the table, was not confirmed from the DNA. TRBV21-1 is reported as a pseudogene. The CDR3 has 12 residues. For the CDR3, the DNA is TGTGCCAGCAATCGGGAGCCAGATACGCAGTATTTT. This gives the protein CASNREPDTQYF.

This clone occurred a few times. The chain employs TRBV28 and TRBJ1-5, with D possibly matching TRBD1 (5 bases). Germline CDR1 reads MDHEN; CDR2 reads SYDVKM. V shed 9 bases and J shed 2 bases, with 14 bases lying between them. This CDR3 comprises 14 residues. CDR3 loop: CASILQGRNQPQHF. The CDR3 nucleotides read TGTGCCAGTATTCTGCAGGGCCGCAATCAGCCCCAGCATTTT.